The present entry profiles one TCR beta chain with its context. What it binds is not known. The record originates from a study of T cell responses to AZD1222 COVID-19 vaccine. Study-wide points: Compared with day 0, the breadth and depth of the Spike-specific TCR repertoire rose significantly after two doses of AZD1222. Donors were largely white British and mainly female; clonal diversity was possibly underestimated.

Sequencing was performed with immunoSEQ multiplex PCR; in TCRdb, only in-frame clones are kept and a portion is missing. The data show 200,000 to 250,000 clones, approximately 94% seen once. The V and J ends lost 6 bases and 4 bases respectively, with 9 bases between them. CDR3 length: 12 amino acids. Source: peripheral blood, taken 28 days after the second dose of the MenACWY control vaccine. The gene calls are TRBV12-3 or TRBV12-4 and TRBJ1-2; D uncertain. This clonotype originated in an adult who received the MenACWY meningococcal vaccine as a control. The CDR3 region is CASSPESYGYTF. The CDR3, as DNA: TGTGCCAGCAGCCCCGAGAGCTATGGCTACACCTTC.